This paragraph reports one T cell receptor (beta chain). Its antigen is not identified. Other DNA sequences in the sample encode the same CDR3. The record originates from a study of shared clonotypes between healthy human individuals. Overall study results and limits: It was only blood that was sampled, and tissue repertoires likely differ.

Profiling relied on immunoSEQ multiplex PCR, and the TCRdb table lists in-frame clones only, not all of them. The sample includes about 2 million clones, approximately 94% of them seen just once. Naive CD8 cells were CD45RO-negative, positively selected for CCR7, excluding terminally differentiated effector memory CD45RA+ cells. Germline lookup yields CDR1 MNHNY and CDR2 SVGAGI (reference sequence). CDR3 length equals 13 residues. Trimming took 0 bases from V and 0 from J, leaving 3 bases between them. The origin of this receptor is a man aged 18-30 years in good health. V usage is TRBV6-6 and J usage is TRBJ2-7, with D hard to call. The sequencing input was naive CD8+ T cells sorted from blood. The CDR3 DNA follows: TGTGCCAGCAGTTACTCGATCTCCTACGAGCAGTACTTC. Its translation: CASSYSISYEQYF.